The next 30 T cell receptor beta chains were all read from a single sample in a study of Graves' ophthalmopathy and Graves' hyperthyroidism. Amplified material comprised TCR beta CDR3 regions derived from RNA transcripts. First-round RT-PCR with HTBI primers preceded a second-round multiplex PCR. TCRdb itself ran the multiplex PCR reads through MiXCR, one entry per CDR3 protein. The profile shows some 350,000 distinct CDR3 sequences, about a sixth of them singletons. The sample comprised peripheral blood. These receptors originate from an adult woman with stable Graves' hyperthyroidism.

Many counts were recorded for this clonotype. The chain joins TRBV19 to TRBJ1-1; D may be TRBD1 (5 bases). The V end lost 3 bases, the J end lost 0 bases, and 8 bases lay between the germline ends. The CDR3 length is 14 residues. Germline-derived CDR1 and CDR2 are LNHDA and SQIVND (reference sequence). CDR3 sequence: CASSIRGVNTEAFF. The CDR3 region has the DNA TGTGCCAGTAGTATTAGGGGCGTGAACACTGAAGCTTTCTTT.

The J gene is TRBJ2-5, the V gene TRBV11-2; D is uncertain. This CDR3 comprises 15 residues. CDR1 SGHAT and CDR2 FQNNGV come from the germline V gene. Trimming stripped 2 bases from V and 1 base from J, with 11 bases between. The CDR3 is CASSLSAASQETQYF. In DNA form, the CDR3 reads TGTGCCAGCAGCTTATCGGCAGCATCCCAAGAGACCCAGTACTTC.

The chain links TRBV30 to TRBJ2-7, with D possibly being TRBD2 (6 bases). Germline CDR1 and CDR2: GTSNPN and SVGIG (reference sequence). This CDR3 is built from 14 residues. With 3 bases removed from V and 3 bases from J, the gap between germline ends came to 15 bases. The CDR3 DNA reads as TGTGCCTGGAGCGGGGGAAATGGCAACTACGAGCAGTACTTC. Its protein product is CAWSGGNGNYEQYF.

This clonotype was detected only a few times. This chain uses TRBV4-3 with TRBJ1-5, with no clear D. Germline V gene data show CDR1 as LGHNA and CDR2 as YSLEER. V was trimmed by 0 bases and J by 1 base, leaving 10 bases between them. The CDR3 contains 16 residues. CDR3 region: CASSQDFGLSNQPQHF. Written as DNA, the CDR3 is TGCGCCAGCAGCCAAGATTTCGGGTTAAGCAATCAGCCCCAGCATTTT.

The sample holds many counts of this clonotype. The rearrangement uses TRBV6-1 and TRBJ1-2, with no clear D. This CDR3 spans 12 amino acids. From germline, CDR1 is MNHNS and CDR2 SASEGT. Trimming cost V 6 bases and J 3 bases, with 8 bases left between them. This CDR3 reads CASRRWDYGYTF. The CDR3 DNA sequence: TGTGCCAGCAGGCGCTGGGACTATGGCTACACCTTC.

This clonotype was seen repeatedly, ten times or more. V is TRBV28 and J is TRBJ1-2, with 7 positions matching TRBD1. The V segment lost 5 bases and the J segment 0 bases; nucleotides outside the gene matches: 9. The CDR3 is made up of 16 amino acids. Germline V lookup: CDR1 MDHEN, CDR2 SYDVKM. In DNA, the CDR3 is TGTGCCAGCAGTAAAACAACAGGGGAAGCTAACTATGGCTACACCTTC. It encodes CASSKTTGEANYGYTF.

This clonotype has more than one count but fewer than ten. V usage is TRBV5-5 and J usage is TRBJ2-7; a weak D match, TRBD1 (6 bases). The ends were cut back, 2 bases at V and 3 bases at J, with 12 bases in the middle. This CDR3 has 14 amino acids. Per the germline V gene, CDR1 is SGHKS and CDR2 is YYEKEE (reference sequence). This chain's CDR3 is CASSFPGQDYEQYF. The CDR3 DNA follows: TGTGCCAGCAGCTTCCCGGGACAAGACTACGAGCAGTACTTC.

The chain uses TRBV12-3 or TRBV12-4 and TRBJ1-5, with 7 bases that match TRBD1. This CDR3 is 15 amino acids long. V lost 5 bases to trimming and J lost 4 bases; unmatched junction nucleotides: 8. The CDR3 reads CASSAATGYNQPQHF. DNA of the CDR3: TGTGCCAGCAGTGCCGCGACAGGGTATAATCAGCCCCAGCATTTT.

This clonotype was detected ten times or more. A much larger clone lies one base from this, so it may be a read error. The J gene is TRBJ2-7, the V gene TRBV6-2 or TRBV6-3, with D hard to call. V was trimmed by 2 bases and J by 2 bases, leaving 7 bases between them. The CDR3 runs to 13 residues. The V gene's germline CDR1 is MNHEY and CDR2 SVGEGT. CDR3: CASSYESPYEQYF. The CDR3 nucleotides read TGTGCCAGCAGTTACGAGAGCCCCTACGAGCAGTACTTC.

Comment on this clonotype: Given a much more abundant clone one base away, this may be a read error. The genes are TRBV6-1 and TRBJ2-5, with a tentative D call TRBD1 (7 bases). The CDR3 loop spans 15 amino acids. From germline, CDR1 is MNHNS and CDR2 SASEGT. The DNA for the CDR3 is TGTGCCAGCAGCCCAGACGGGGGACAGCCAAGGGACCAGTGCTTC. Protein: CASSPDGGQPRDQCF.

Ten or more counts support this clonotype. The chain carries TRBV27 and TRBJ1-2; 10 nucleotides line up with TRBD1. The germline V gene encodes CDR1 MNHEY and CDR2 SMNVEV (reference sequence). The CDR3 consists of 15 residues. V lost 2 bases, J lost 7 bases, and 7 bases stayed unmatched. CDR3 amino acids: CASSLQGQGVVGYTF. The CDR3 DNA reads TGTGCCAGCAGTTTACAAGGACAGGGGGTAGTTGGCTACACCTTC.

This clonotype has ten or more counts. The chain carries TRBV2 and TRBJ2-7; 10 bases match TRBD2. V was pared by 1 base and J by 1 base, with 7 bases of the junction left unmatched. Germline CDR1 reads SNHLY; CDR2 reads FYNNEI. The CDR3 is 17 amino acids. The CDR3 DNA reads TGTGCCAGCAGTGAAGGCCCGATACTAGCGGGGTCCTACGAGCAGTACTTC. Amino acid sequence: CASSEGPILAGSYEQYF.

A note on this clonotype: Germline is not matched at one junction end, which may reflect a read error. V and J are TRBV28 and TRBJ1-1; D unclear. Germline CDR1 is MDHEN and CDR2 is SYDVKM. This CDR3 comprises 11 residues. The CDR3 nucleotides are TGTGCCAGCAGGATAGACGGGGAAGCGTTATTT. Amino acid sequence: CASRIDGEALF.

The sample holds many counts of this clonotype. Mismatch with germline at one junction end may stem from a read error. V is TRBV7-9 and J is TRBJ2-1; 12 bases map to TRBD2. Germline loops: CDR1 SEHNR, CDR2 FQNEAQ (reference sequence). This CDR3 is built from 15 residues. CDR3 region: CASSLAGGPWSEQFF. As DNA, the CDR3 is TGTGCCAGCAGCCTAGCGGGAGGGCCGTGGAGTGAGCAGTTCTTC.

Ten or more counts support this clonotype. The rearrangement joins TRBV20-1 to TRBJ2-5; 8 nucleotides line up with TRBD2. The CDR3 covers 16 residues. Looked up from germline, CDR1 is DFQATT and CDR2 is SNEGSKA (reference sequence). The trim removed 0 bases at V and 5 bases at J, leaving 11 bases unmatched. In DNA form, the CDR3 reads TGCAGTGCTAGAGATCTCCGAGCGGGAGCGTTGGAGACCCAGTACTTC. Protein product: CSARDLRAGALETQYF.

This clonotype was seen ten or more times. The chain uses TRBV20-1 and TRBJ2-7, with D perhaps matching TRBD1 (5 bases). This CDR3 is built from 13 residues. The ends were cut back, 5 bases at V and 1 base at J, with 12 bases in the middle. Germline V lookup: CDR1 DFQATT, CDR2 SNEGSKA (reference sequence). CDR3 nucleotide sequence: TGCAGTGCTCGGCGGCAGGGTTCCTACGAGCAGTACTTC. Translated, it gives CSARRQGSYEQYF.

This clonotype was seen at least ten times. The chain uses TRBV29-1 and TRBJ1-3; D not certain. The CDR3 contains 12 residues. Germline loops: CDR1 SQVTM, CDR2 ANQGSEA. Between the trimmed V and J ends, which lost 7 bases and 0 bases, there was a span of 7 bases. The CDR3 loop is CSASSSGNTIYF. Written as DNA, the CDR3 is TGCAGCGCCAGCAGCTCTGGAAACACCATATATTTT.

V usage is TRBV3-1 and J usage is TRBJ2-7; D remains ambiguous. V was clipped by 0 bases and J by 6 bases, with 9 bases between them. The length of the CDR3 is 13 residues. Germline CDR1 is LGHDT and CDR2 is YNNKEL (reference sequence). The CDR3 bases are TGTGCCAGCAGCCAAGATTTGGGCCGCGAGCAGTACTTC. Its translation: CASSQDLGREQYF.

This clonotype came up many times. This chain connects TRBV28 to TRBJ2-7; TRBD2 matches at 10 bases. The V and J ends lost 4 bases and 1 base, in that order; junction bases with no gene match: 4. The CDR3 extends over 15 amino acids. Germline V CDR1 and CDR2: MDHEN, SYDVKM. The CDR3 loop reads CASSSGLAVSYEQYF. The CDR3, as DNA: TGTGCCAGCAGTTCAGGACTAGCGGTTTCCTACGAGCAGTACTTC.

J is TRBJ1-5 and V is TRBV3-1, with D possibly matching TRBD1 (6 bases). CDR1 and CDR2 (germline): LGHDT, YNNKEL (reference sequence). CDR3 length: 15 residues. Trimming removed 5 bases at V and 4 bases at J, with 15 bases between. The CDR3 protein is CASSTSTGLNQPQHF. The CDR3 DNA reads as TGTGCCAGCAGCACTTCGACAGGACTGAATCAGCCCCAGCATTTT.

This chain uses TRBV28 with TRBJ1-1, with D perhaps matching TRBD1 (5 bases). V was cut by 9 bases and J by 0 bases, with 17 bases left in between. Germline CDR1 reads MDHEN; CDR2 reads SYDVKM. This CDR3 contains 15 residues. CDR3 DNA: TGTGCCAGTAGAACCTCGGGGCCGATGAACACTGAAGCTTTCTTT. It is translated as CASRTSGPMNTEAFF.

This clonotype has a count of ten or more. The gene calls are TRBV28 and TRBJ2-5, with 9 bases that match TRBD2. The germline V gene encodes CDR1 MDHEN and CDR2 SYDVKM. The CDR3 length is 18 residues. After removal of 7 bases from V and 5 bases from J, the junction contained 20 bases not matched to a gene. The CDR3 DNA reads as TGTGCCAGCACCTACAGCCCGGGGGCGGGAGGGAAGAACGAGACCCAGTACTTC. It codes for CASTYSPGAGGKNETQYF.

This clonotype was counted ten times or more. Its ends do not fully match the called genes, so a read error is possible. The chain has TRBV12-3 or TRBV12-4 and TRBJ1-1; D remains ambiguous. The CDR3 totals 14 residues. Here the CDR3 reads CASSLKPIDTEAFF. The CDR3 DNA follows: TGTGCCAGCAGTTTAAAGCCCATCGACACTGAAGCCTTCTTT.

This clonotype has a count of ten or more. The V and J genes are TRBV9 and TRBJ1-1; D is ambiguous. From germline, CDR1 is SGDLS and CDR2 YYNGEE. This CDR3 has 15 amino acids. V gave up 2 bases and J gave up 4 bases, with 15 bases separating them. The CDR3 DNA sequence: TGTGCCAGCAGCGTCGGCTCGGGTTGGGGCACTGAAGCTTTCTTT. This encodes CASSVGSGWGTEAFF. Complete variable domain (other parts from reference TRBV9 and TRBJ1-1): DSGVTQTPKHLITATGQRVTLRCSPRSGDLSVYWYQQSLDQGLQFLIQYYNGEERAKGNILERFSAQQFPDLHSELNLSSLELGDSALYFCASSVGSGWGTEAFFGQGTRLTVV.

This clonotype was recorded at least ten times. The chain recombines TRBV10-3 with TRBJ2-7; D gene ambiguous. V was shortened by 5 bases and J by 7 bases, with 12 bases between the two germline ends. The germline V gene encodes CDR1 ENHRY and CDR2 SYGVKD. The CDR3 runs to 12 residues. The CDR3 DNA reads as TGTGCCATCAGTCCCGCAGTAGGGGAGCAGTACTTC. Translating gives CAISPAVGEQYF.

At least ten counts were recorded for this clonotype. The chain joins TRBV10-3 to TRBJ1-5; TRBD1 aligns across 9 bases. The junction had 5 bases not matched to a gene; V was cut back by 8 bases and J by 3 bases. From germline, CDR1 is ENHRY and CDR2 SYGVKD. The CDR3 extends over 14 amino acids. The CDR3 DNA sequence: TGTGCCATCGGGGACAGGGTGGACAATCAGCCCCAGCATTTT. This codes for CAIGDRVDNQPQHF.

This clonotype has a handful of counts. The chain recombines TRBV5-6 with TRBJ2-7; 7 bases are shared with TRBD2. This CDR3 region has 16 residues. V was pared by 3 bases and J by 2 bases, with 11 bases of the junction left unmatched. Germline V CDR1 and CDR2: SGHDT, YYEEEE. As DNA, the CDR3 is TGTGCCAGCAGCTCGGTGCGCTGGGGGGGGACCTACGAGCAGTACTTC. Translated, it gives CASSSVRWGGTYEQYF.

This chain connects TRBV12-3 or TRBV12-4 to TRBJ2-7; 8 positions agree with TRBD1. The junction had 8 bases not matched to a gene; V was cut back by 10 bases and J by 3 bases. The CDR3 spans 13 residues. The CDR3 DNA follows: TGTGCCACTTCGCGGGACAGGCTCTACGAGCAGTACTTC. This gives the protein CATSRDRLYEQYF.

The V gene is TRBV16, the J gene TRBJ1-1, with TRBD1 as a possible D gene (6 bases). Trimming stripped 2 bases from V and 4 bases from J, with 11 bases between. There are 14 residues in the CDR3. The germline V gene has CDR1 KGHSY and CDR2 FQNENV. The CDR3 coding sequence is TGTGCCAGCAGCCAAGGGACAATGTTCACTGAAGCTTTCTTT. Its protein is CASSQGTMFTEAFF.

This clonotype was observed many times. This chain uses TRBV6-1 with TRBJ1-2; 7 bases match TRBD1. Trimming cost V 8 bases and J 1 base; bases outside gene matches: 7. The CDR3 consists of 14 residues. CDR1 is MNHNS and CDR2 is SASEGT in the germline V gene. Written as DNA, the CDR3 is TGTGCCAGCCGCGAGGCAGGGGGTAACTATGGCTACACCTTC. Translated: CASREAGGNYGYTF.